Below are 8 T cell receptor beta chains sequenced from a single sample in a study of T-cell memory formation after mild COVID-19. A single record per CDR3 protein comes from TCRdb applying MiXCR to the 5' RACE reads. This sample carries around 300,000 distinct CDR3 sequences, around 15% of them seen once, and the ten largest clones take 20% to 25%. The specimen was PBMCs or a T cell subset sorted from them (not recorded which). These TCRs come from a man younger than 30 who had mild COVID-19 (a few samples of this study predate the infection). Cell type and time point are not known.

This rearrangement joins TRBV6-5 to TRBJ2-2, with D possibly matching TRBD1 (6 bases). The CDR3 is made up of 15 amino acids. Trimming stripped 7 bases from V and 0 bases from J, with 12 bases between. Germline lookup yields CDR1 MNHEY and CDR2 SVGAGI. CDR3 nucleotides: TGTGCCAGCATCCCGGACAGCACGAACACCGGGGAGCTGTTTTTT. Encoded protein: CASIPDSTNTGELFF.

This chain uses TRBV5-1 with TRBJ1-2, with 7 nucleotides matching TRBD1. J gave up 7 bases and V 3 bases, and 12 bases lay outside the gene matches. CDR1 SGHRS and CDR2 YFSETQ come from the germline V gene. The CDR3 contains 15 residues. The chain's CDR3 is CASSSGTAAYGGYTF. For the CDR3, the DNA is TGCGCCAGCAGCTCCGGGACAGCCGCCTATGGTGGCTACACCTTC.

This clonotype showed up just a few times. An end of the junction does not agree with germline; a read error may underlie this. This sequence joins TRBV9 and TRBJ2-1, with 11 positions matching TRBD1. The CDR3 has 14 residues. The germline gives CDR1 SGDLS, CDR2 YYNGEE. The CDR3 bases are TGTGCCAGCAGCACCCGGGACAGGGGGACTCGTAAGCTCTTC. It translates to CASSTRDRGTRKLF.

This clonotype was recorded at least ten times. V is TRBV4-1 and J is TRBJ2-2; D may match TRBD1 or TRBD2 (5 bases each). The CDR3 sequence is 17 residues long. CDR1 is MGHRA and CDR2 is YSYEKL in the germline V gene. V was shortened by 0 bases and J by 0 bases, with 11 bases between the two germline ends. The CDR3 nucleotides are TGCGCCAGCAGCCAAGAAGCTCGAGGGGCGAACACCGGGGAGCTGTTTTTT. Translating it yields CASSQEARGANTGELFF.

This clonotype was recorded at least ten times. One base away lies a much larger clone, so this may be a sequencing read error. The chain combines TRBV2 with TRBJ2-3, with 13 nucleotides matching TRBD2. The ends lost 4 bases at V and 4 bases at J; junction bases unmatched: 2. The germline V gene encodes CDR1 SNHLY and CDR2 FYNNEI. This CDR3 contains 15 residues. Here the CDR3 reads CASSALAGGPDTQYF. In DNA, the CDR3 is TGTGCCAGCAGTGCACTAGCGGGGGGGCCAGATACGCAGTATTTT.

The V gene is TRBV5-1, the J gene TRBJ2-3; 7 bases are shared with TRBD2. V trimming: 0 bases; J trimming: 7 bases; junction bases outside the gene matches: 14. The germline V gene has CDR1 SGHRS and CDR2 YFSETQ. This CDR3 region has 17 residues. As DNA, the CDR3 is TGCGCCAGCAGCTTGGAGCGGGGCGCAGGCACCCCCTATACGCAGTATTTT. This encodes CASSLERGAGTPYTQYF.

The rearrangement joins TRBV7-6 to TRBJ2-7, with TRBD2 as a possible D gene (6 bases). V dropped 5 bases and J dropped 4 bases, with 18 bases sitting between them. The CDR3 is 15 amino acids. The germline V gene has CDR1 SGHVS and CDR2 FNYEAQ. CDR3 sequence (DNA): TGTGCCAGCAGCCAGCGGGCCAGCGGTCTTTACGAGCAGTACTTC. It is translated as CASSQRASGLYEQYF.

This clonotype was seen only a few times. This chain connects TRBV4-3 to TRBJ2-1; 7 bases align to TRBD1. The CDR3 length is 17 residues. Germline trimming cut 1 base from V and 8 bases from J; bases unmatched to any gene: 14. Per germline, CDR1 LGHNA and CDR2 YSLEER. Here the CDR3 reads CASSQVLVGTAAYEQFF. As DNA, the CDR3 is TGCGCCAGCAGCCAAGTCCTTGTAGGGACAGCAGCGTATGAGCAGTTCTTC.